The clone carrying this T cell receptor beta chain was detected ten times or more. The data belong to a study of Graves' ophthalmopathy and Graves' hyperthyroidism. The CDR3 extends over 14 amino acids. The J segment lost 4 bases and the V segment lost 6 bases, leaving 8 bases of the junction unmatched. The sequenced template was RNA, covering the TCR beta CDR3 region. Amplification began with first-round RT-PCR using HTBI primers, then second-round multiplex PCR was performed. TCRdb reprocessed the multiplex PCR reads via MiXCR and lists one record per CDR3 protein. This sample has over a million distinct CDR3 sequences, with about 40% found just once.

The specimen sequenced was peripheral blood or thyroid tissue (not recorded which). This sequence was found in an adult man with Graves' hyperthyroidism. J is TRBJ2-7 and V is TRBV12-3 or TRBV12-4; 8 nucleotides align to TRBD1. The CDR3 region is CASRAGQGMYEQYF. Here the CDR3 DNA reads TGTGCCAGCAGGGCAGGACAGGGCATGTACGAGCAGTACTTC.